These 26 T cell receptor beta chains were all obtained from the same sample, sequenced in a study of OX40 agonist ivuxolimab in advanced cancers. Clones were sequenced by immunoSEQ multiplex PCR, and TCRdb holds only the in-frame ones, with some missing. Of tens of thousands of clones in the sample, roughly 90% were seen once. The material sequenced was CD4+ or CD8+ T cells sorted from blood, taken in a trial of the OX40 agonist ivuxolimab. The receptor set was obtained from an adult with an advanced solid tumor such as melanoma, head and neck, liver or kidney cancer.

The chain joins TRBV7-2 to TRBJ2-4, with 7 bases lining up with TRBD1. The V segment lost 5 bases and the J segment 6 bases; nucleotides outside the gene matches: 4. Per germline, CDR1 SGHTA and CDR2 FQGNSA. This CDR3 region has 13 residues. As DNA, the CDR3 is TGTGCCAGCAGCCGGGACAGTAGAAACATTCAGTACTTC. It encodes CASSRDSRNIQYF.

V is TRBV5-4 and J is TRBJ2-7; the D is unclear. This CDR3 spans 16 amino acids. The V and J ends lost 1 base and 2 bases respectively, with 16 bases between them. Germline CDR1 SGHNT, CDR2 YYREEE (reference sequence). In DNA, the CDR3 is TGTGCCAGCAGCTTGTACTTGCAGCCAGATCCCTACGAGCAGTACTTC. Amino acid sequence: CASSLYLQPDPYEQYF.

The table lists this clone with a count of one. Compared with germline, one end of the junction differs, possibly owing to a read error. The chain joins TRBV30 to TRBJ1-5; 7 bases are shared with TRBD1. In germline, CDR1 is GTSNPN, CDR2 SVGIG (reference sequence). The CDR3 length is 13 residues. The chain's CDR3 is CAWSRGGKQPQHF. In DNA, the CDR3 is TGTGCCTGGAGCAGAGGGGGCAAGCAGCCCCAGCATTTT. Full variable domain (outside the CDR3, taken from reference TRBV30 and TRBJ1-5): SQTIHQWPATLVQPVGSPLSLECTVEGTSNPNLYWYRQAAGRGLQLLFYSVGIGQISSEVPQNLSASRPQDRQFILSSKKLLLSDSGFYLCAWSRGGKQPQHFGDGTRLSIL.

CDR3: CASSSYRGRGTEAFF. The CDR3 nucleotides are TGTGCCAGCAGCTCTTACAGGGGGCGCGGCACTGAAGCTTTCTTT. The chain links TRBV7-2 to TRBJ1-1; 9 bases map to TRBD1. CDR1 and CDR2 (germline): SGHTA, FQGNSA. The CDR3 runs 15 residues. Trimming cost V 4 bases and J 4 bases; bases outside gene matches: 7. Based on the CDR3 plus reference TRBV7-2 and TRBJ1-1, the full variable domain is GAGVSQSPSNKVTEKGKDVELRCDPISGHTALYWYRQSLGQGLEFLIYFQGNSAPDKSGLPSDRFSAERTGGSVSTLTIQRTQQEDSAVYLCASSSYRGRGTEAFFGQGTRLTVV.

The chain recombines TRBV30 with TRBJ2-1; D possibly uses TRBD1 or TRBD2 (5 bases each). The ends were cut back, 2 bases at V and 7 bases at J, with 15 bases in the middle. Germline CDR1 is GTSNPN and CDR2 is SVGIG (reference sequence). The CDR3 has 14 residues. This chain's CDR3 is CAWSRGGPRNEQFF. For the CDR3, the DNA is TGTGCCTGGAGTAGGGGCGGGCCACGGAATGAGCAGTTCTTC. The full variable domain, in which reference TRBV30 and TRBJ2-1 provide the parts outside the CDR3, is SQTIHQWPATLVQPVGSPLSLECTVEGTSNPNLYWYRQAAGRGLQLLFYSVGIGQISSEVPQNLSASRPQDRQFILSSKKLLLSDSGFYLCAWSRGGPRNEQFFGPGTRLTVL.

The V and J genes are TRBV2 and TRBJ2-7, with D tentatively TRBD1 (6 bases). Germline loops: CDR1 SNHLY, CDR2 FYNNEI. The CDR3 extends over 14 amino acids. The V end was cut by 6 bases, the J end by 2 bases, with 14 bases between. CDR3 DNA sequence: TGTGCCAGCAGCCCACAGGGAGCCCCCTACGAGCAGTACTTC. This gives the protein CASSPQGAPYEQYF.

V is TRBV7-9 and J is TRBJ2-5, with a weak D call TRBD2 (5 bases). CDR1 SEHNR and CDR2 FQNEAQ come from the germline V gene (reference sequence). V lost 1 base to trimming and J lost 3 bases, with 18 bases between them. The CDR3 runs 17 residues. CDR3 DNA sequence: TGTGCCAGCAGCTTAGGGGGTGGGAGCGGTCCCAAAGAGACCCAGTACTTC. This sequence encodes CASSLGGGSGPKETQYF. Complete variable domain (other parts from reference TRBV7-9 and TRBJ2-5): DTGVSQNPRHKITKRGQNVTFRCDPISEHNRLYWYRQTLGQGPEFLTYFQNEAQLEKSRLLSDRFSAERPKGSFSTLEIQRTEQGDSAMYLCASSLGGGSGPKETQYFGPGTRLLVL.

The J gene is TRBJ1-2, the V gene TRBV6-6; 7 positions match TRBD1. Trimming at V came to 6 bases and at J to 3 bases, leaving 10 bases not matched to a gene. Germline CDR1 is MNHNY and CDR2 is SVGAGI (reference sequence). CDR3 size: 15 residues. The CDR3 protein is CASSRGQVEDYGYTF. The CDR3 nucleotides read TGTGCCAGCAGCCGCGGACAGGTGGAAGACTATGGCTACACCTTC.

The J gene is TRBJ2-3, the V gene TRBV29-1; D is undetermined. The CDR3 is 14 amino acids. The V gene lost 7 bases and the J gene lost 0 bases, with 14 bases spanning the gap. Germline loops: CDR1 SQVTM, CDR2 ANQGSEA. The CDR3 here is CSAKTLTSTDTQYF. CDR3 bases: TGCAGCGCAAAGACCCTGACTAGCACAGATACGCAGTATTTT.

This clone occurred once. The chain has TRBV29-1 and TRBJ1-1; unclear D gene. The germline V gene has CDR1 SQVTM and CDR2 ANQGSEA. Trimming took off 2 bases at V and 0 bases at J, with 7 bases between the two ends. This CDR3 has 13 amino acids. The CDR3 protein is CSVEKGLNTEAFF. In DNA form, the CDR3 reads TGCAGCGTTGAAAAGGGCTTGAACACTGAAGCTTTCTTT.

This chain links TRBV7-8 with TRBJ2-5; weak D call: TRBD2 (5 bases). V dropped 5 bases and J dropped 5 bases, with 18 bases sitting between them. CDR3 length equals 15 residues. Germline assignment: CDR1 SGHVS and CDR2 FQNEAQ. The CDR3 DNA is TGTGCCAGCAGCACCCAGCTCGGGATCGGGGAGACCCAGTACTTC. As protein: CASSTQLGIGETQYF.

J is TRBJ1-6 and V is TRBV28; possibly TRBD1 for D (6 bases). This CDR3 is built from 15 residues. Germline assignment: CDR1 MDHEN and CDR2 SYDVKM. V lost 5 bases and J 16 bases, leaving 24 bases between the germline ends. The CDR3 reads CASSGGHSWRVDLHF. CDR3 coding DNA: TGTGCCAGCAGTGGGGGACACTCTTGGCGGGTAGATCTCCACTTT.

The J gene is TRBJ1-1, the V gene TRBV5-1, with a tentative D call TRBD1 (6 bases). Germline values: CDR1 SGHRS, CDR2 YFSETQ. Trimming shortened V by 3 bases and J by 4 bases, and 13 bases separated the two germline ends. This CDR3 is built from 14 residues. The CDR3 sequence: CASSSTGTTTEAFF. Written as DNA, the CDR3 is TGCGCCAGCAGCTCTACCGGGACAACCACTGAAGCTTTCTTT.

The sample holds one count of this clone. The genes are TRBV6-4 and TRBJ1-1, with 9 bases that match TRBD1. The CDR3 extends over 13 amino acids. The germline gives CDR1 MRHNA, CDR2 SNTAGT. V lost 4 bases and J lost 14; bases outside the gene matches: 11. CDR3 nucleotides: TGTGCCAGCAGTGTCGGACCTGGACAGGGGCGGTTCTTT. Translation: CASSVGPGQGRFF.

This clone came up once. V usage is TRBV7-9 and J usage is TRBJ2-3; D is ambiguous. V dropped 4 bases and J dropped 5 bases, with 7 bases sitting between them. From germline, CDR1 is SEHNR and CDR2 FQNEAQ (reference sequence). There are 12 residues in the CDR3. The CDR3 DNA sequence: TGTGCCAGCAGCTCCCAGCTAGATACGCAGTATTTT. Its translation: CASSSQLDTQYF. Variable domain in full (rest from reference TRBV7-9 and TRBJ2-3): DTGVSQNPRHKITKRGQNVTFRCDPISEHNRLYWYRQTLGQGPEFLTYFQNEAQLEKSRLLSDRFSAERPKGSFSTLEIQRTEQGDSAMYLCASSSQLDTQYFGPGTRLTVL.

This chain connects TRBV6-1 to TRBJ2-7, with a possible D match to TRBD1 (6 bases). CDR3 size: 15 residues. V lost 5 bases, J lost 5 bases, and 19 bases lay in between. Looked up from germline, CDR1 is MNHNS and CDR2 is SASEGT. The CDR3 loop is CASSSSGAGVDEQYF. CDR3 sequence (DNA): TGTGCCAGCAGTTCTTCAGGGGCGGGTGTGGACGAGCAGTACTTC.

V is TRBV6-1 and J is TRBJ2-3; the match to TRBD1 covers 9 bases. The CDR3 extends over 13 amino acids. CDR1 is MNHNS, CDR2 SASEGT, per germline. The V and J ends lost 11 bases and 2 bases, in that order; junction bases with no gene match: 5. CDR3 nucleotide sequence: TGTGCCTGGGGACAGGGACTCACAGATACGCAGTATTTT. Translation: CAWGQGLTDTQYF.

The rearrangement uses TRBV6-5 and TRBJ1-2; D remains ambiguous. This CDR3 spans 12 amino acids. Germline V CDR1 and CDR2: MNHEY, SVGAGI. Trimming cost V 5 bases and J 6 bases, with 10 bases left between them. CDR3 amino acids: CASSRDGDGYTF. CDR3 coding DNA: TGTGCCAGCAGTAGGGATGGCGATGGCTACACCTTC.

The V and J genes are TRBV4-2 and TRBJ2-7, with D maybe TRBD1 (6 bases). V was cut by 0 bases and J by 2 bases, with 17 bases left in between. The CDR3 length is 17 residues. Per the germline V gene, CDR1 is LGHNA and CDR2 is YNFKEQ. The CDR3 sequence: CASSQDRFGTWAYEQYF. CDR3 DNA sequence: TGTGCCAGCAGCCAAGATCGGTTTGGGACATGGGCCTACGAGCAGTACTTC.

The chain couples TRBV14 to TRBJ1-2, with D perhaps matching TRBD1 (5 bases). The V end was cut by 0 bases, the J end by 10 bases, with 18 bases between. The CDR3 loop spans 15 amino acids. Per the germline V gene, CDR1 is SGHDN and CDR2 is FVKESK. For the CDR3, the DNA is TGTGCCAGCAGCCAAGATGGGGCCGGGTCCAGGAACTACACCTTC. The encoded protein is CASSQDGAGSRNYTF.

The DNA for the CDR3 is TGTGCCAGCAGTGAAAGAGGGGTAGAAAATCAGCCCCAGCATTTT. This encodes CASSERGVENQPQHF. This chain joins TRBV2 and TRBJ1-5; a weak D match, TRBD1 (5 bases). Trimming stripped 2 bases from V and 4 bases from J, with 12 bases between. Germline CDR1 SNHLY, CDR2 FYNNEI. The CDR3 spans 15 residues.

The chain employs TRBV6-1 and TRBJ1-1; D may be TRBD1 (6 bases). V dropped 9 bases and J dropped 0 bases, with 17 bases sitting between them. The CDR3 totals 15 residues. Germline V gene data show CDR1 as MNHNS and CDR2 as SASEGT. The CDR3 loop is CASTPLDSLNTEAFF. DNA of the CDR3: TGTGCCAGTACGCCTCTGGACAGTCTGAACACTGAAGCTTTCTTT.

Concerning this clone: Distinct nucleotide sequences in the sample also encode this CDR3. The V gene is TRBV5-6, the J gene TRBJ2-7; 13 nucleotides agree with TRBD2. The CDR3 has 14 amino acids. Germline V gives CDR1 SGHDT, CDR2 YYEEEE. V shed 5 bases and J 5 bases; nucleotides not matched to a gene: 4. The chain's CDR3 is CASSWTSGSHEQYF. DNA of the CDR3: TGTGCCAGCAGTTGGACTAGCGGGAGCCACGAGCAGTACTTC.

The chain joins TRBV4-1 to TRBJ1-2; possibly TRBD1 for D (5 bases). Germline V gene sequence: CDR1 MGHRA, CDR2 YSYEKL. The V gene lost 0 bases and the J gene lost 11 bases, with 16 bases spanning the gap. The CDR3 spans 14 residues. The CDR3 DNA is TGCGCCAGCAGCCAAGACCCTACCCGGGGGATGTACACCTTC. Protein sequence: CASSQDPTRGMYTF.

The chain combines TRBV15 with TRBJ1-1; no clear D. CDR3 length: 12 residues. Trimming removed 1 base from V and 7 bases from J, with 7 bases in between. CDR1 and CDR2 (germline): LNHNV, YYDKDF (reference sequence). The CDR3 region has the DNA TGTGCCACCAGCAGAGTGCGAGGTGAAGCTTTCTTT. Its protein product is CATSRVRGEAFF.

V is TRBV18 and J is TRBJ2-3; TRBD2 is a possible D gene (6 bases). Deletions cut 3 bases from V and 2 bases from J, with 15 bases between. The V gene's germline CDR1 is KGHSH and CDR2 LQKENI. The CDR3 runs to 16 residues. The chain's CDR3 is CASSPRPAGPTDTQYF. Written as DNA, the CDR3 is TGTGCCAGCTCACCCAGGCCAGCGGGCCCCACAGATACGCAGTATTTT.